The clone carrying this T cell receptor beta chain was counted between two and nine times. What it recognizes is unknown. Everyone who donated was a healthy bone marrow donor. These data are taken from a study of cytomegalovirus exposure and HLA in healthy donors. Findings and limits, study-wide: The investigators catalogued 150 to 200 TCR beta chains as cytomegalovirus-associated.

The PCR contained 60 Vbeta and 13 Jbeta primers. Here immunoSEQ multiplex PCR was the method, and the copy in TCRdb shows in-frame clones only, minus some. The sample includes roughly 120,000 clones, around 67% seen only once; the top ten take around 4%. Germline loops: CDR1 SEHNR, CDR2 FQNEAQ (reference sequence). This CDR3 is built from 13 residues. The V end was cut by 4 bases, the J end by 4 bases, with 10 bases between. The origin of this receptor is a woman in her forties in good health and CMV-seronegative. The source material was PBMCs. This rearrangement joins TRBV7-9 to TRBJ1-2; D perhaps matches TRBD1 (5 bases). The CDR3 loop reads CASSSAQGYGYTF. CDR3 DNA: TGTGCCAGCAGCTCTGCCCAGGGCTATGGCTACACCTTC.